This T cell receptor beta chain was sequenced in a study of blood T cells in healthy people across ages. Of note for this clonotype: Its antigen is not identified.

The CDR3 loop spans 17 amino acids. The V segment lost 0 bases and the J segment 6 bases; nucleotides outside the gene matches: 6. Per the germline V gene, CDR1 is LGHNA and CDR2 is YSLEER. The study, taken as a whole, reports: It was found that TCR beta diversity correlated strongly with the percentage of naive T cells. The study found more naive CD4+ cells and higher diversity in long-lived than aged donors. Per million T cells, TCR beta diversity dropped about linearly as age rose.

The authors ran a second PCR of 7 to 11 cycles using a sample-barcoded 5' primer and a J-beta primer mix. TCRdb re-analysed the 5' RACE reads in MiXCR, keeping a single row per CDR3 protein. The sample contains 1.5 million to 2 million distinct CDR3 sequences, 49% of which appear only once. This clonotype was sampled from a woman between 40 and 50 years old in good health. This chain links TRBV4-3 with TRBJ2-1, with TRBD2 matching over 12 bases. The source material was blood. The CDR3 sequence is CASSQDSGLAGLNEQFF. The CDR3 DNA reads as TGCGCCAGCAGCCAAGATTCTGGACTAGCGGGACTCAATGAGCAGTTCTTC.